Following are 25 T cell receptor beta chains from one sample sequenced in a study of metastatic and nonmetastatic thyroid tumors. TCRdb re-clonotyped the PCR reads through MiXCR. The table lists approximately 15,000 clones, roughly 13% of them singletons, with 25% to 30% in the top ten. Prior to thyroid surgery, none of the patients had received any treatment. The sample taken for sequencing was blood. The receptors derive from a female donor with papillary thyroid cancer or a benign thyroid nodule (not recorded which). Some clones in this sample may be carry-over from other donors' samples.

The rearrangement uses TRBV19 and TRBJ2-7; 9 nucleotides match TRBD1. CDR1 is LNHDA, CDR2 SQIVND, per germline (reference sequence). The CDR3 length is 13 residues. J was trimmed by 5 bases and V by 6 bases; bases with no gene match: 5. The CDR3 here is CASRRDRDHEQYF. Here the CDR3 DNA reads TGTGCCAGTAGAAGGGACAGGGACCACGAGCAGTACTTC.

This clone occurred many times. V gene TRBV6-1 combines with J gene TRBJ2-6, with D tentatively TRBD1 (6 bases). The germline V gene has CDR1 MNHNS and CDR2 SASEGT. The CDR3 is 15 residues long. V lost 6 bases, J lost 4 bases, and 13 bases lay in between. The CDR3 here is CASSPRTDGANVLTF. In DNA, the CDR3 is TGTGCCAGCAGCCCTCGGACAGACGGGGCCAACGTCCTGACTTTC.

This clone was recorded many times. Lacking the conserved final phenylalanine or tryptophan, this CDR3 likely reflects a read error. The chain carries TRBV9 and TRBJ2-1; the match to TRBD2 covers 8 bases. CDR1 is SGDLS, CDR2 YYNGEE, per germline. The V segment lost 0 bases and the J segment 2 bases; nucleotides outside the gene matches: 7. The length of the CDR3 is 17 residues. CDR3 region: CASSVVLSGTTYNEQFS. In DNA, the CDR3 is TGTGCCAGCAGCGTAGTCCTTAGCGGGACCACCTACAATGAGCAGTTCTCC.

V and J are TRBV19 and TRBJ2-1; D ambiguous. Germline CDR1 LNHDA, CDR2 SQIVND (reference sequence). This CDR3 comprises 14 residues. Trimming cost V 3 bases and J 4 bases, with 10 bases left between them. This CDR3 is CASSMLAEYNEQFF. DNA for the CDR3: TGTGCCAGTAGTATGCTGGCGGAGTACAATGAGCAGTTCTTC.

The sample holds many counts of this clone. The chain has TRBV6-5 and TRBJ1-1, with 9 bases aligning to TRBD1. V was clipped by 4 bases and J by 11 bases; unmatched bases: 5. CDR1 MNHEY and CDR2 SVGAGI come from the germline V gene. The CDR3 is 12 residues long. The CDR3 DNA reads as TGTGCCAGCAGTTCCAACAGGGGGCAGGCTTTCTTT. Encoded protein: CASSSNRGQAFF.

This clone was detected only a few times. The chain combines TRBV12-3 or TRBV12-4 with TRBJ1-3; D perhaps matches TRBD1 (5 bases). V lost 3 bases and J 3 bases, leaving 12 bases between the germline ends. The CDR3 is made up of 15 amino acids. CDR3: CASSFDSSYGNTIYF. As DNA, the CDR3 is TGTGCCAGCAGTTTTGACAGCTCCTATGGAAACACCATATATTTT.

The chain has TRBV13 and TRBJ2-7; D is perhaps TRBD2 (6 bases). The CDR3 loop spans 13 amino acids. CDR1 and CDR2 from the germline V gene are PRHDT and FYEKMQ (reference sequence). V dropped 4 bases and J dropped 4 bases, with 11 bases sitting between them. The CDR3: CASSSSRGYEQYF. In nucleotides, the CDR3 is TGTGCCAGCAGCTCCTCTCGGGGGTACGAGCAGTACTTC.

There are many counts of this clone. This rearrangement joins TRBV5-1 to TRBJ2-3; D is unclear. Germline V gives CDR1 SGHRS, CDR2 YFSETQ. The V and J ends lost 7 bases and 5 bases respectively, with 14 bases between them. The CDR3 has 13 residues. This CDR3 reads CASFVRGGDTQYF. Here the CDR3 DNA reads TGCGCCAGCTTCGTCCGAGGCGGAGATACGCAGTATTTT.

This clone came up many times. This rearrangement joins TRBV7-2 to TRBJ1-6; D uncertain. CDR1 and CDR2 from the germline V gene are SGHTA and FQGNSA. The CDR3 consists of 13 residues. The V end was cut by 5 bases, the J end by 8 bases, with 10 bases between. The CDR3 DNA is TGTGCCAGCAGCCAGAATTTAGATTCACCCCTCCACTTT. Translating gives CASSQNLDSPLHF.

The table lists this clone with many counts. The chain combines TRBV20-1 with TRBJ2-2, with 10 bases identical to TRBD1. The CDR3 has 15 residues. In germline, CDR1 is DFQATT, CDR2 SNEGSKA (reference sequence). The ends lost 5 bases at V and 4 bases at J; junction bases unmatched: 7. As DNA, the CDR3 is TGCAGTGCTGCGGCAGGGACAGGGGTCACCGGGGAGCTGTTTTTT. Its protein is CSAAAGTGVTGELFF.

This clone was counted ten times or more. The genes are TRBV3-1 and TRBJ2-7, with TRBD1 matching over 7 bases. With 3 bases clipped from V and 4 bases from J, the junction kept 0 bases outside the gene matches. The V gene's germline CDR1 is LGHDT and CDR2 YNNKEL (reference sequence). The CDR3 sequence is 12 residues long. The CDR3 sequence is CASSQTGYEQYF. The CDR3 DNA follows: TGTGCCAGCAGCCAGACAGGGTACGAGCAGTACTTC.

This clone was counted only a few times. This sequence may be a read error, since a much larger clone differs from it by one base. This sample includes further DNA sequences coding for the same CDR3. V usage is TRBV5-1 and J usage is TRBJ2-7, with D tentatively TRBD2 (6 bases). The ends were cut back, 4 bases at V and 3 bases at J, with 14 bases in the middle. The CDR3 is 14 residues long. Per germline, CDR1 SGHRS and CDR2 YFSETQ. In DNA form, the CDR3 reads TGCGCCAGCAGCCTTGGAGGGAGCCTCTACGAGCAGTACTTC. Translating it yields CASSLGGSLYEQYF.

This clone was seen only a few times. This chain links TRBV6-1 with TRBJ1-1; no definite D call. CDR1 MNHNS and CDR2 SASEGT come from the germline V gene. The CDR3 contains 14 residues. The V end was cut by 6 bases, the J end by 4 bases, with 15 bases between. The CDR3 DNA reads as TGTGCCAGCAGCCCCTGTGTCGGATGCACTGAAGCTTTCTTT. This gives the protein CASSPCVGCTEAFF.

There are many counts of this clone. The rearrangement links TRBV20-1 to TRBJ1-1, with 7 bases identical to TRBD1. The germline V gene encodes CDR1 DFQATT and CDR2 SNEGSKA (reference sequence). J gave up 7 bases and V 3 bases, and 2 bases lay outside the gene matches. The CDR3 consists of 11 residues. The CDR3 DNA reads as TGCAGTGCTAGGGGACAGATTGAAGCTTTCTTT. As protein: CSARGQIEAFF.

This clone was counted a few times. One end of the junction is discordant with germline, which a read error may explain. V usage is TRBV20-1 and J usage is TRBJ2-4, with 8 bases lining up with TRBD1. The germline CDR1 and CDR2 sequences are DFQATT and SNEGSKA (reference sequence). CDR3 length: 14 amino acids. As DNA, the CDR3 is TGCAGTGCCCCAGGGGGCGCTACCAAAAGCATTCAGTACTTC. Protein: CSAPGGATKSIQYF.

This clone occurred many times. Other DNA variants within this sample encode the same CDR3. The gene calls are TRBV5-4 and TRBJ2-3; TRBD2 matches 7 bases. The germline gives CDR1 SGHNT, CDR2 YYREEE (reference sequence). V dropped 0 bases and J dropped 0; count of bases not matched to a gene: 4. CDR3 size: 16 residues. CDR3 region: CASSLGAGVSTDTQYF. Here the CDR3 DNA reads TGTGCCAGCAGCTTGGGGGCGGGAGTGAGCACAGATACGCAGTATTTT.

There are many counts of this clone. This could be a read error, since a much larger clone is one nucleotide away. The CDR3 end shows no conserved phenylalanine or tryptophan, and so a read error is likely. The chain carries TRBV20-1 and TRBJ2-7, with TRBD2 as a possible D gene (6 bases). Germline V gene lookup returns CDR1 DFQATT and CDR2 SNEGSKA (reference sequence). Trimming removed 3 bases at V and 0 bases at J, with 9 bases between. The CDR3 runs to 13 residues. CDR3 sequence (DNA): TGCAGTGCTAGGGGGAGGAGCTCCTACGAGCAGTACTCC. It translates to CSARGRSSYEQYS.

This clone has ten or more counts. This chain connects TRBV20-1 to TRBJ2-1, with a tentative D call TRBD2 (6 bases). CDR1 is DFQATT, CDR2 SNEGSKA, per germline (reference sequence). The CDR3 has 13 residues. V was trimmed by 8 bases and J by 5 bases, leaving 16 bases between them. The CDR3 loop reads CSPFWSGDNEQFF. CDR3 in DNA: TGCAGTCCGTTCTGGTCGGGGGACAATGAGCAGTTCTTC.

The sample holds many counts of this clone. V and J are TRBV4-1 and TRBJ1-5, with TRBD1 matching over 9 bases. V lost 1 base to trimming and J lost 2 bases; unmatched junction nucleotides: 0. Germline V gene data show CDR1 as MGHRA and CDR2 as YSYEKL. The CDR3 has 15 amino acids. The CDR3 loop reads CASSQGTGGNQPQHF. The CDR3 DNA reads as TGCGCCAGCAGCCAAGGGACAGGGGGCAATCAGCCCCAGCATTTT.

This clone was seen ten or more times. The chain carries TRBV9 and TRBJ2-2; 9 positions agree with TRBD2. The CDR3 runs 17 residues. Trimming at V came to 0 bases and at J to 0 bases, leaving 3 bases not matched to a gene. Germline CDR1 is SGDLS and CDR2 is YYNGEE. The CDR3 reads CASSVGLAGTNTGELFF. DNA of the CDR3: TGTGCCAGCAGCGTAGGGCTAGCGGGAACGAACACCGGGGAGCTGTTTTTT.

In this sample, this clone turned up many times. The chain has TRBV5-5 and TRBJ1-2, with 9 bases aligning to TRBD1. J gave up 4 bases and V 2 bases, and 9 bases lay outside the gene matches. CDR1 is SGHKS and CDR2 is YYEKEE in the germline V gene (reference sequence). This CDR3 is built from 16 residues. The CDR3 DNA sequence: TGTGCCAGCAGCTTAAGTTCCGGGACAGGGCCCTATGGCTACACCTTC. It encodes CASSLSSGTGPYGYTF.

This clone has just one count. This may be a read error: a much more frequent sequence differs by one nucleotide. This rearrangement joins TRBV20-1 to TRBJ2-5; no clear D gene. Germline CDR1 is DFQATT and CDR2 is SNEGSKA (reference sequence). The CDR3 is 12 residues long. Trimming took 3 bases from V and 4 from J, leaving 9 bases between them. The CDR3 coding sequence is TGCAGTGCTAGCCAGCAAGGAGAGACCCAGTACTTC. Translating gives CSASQQGETQYF.

This clone was recorded at least ten times. V is TRBV19 and J is TRBJ1-2; unclear D gene. The CDR3 is made up of 14 amino acids. V shed 3 bases and J shed 1 base, with 9 bases lying between them. Germline CDR1 LNHDA, CDR2 SQIVND (reference sequence). DNA of the CDR3: TGTGCCAGTAGTATCGGAGGGAGTAACTATGGCTACACCTTC. It encodes CASSIGGSNYGYTF.

This clone was seen only a few times. The chain recombines TRBV5-5 with TRBJ2-7, with D perhaps matching TRBD1 or TRBD2 (5 bases each). The germline CDR1 and CDR2 sequences are SGHKS and YYEKEE (reference sequence). Trimming left V 4 bases short and J 7 bases short, with 15 bases between. The CDR3 sequence is 13 residues long. The CDR3 DNA reads as TGTGCCAGCAGCCATGACCACTGGGGGGAGCAGTACTTC. Protein sequence: CASSHDHWGEQYF.

This sequence joins TRBV6-1 and TRBJ1-4, with D perhaps matching TRBD1 (6 bases). V dropped 6 bases and J dropped 8 bases, with 13 bases sitting between them. The CDR3 contains 13 residues. The germline V gene has CDR1 MNHNS and CDR2 SASEGT. CDR3 nucleotides: TGTGCCAGCAGCTTGGGACATCGAGAAAAACTGTTTTTT. This encodes CASSLGHREKLFF.